The 6 T cell receptor beta chains below come from one sample, sequenced in a study of blood T cell repertoires in COVID-19. Data came from immunoSEQ multiplex PCR; TCRdb stores just in-frame clones and leaves some out. This sample carries roughly 130,000 clones, around 83% of them seen once, and the ten largest clones take around 17%. The specimen was peripheral blood. The receptor set was obtained from a woman in her forties or fifties with acute or convalescent COVID-19.

The chain joins TRBV13 to TRBJ1-3; D gene unclear. V gave up 3 bases and J gave up 0 bases, with 9 bases separating them. The CDR3 sequence is 15 residues long. Germline V gene lookup returns CDR1 PRHDT and CDR2 FYEKMQ (reference sequence). This CDR3 reads CASSLGRSSGNTIYF. CDR3 in DNA: TGTGCCAGCAGCTTGGGCCGATCCTCTGGAAACACCATATATTTT.

The CDR3 DNA sequence: TGCAGTGCTAGTCCCAGGGGGGATACGCAGTATTTT. This sequence encodes CSASPRGDTQYF. The chain is built from TRBV20-1 and TRBJ2-3, with TRBD1 matching 7 bases. The trim removed 3 bases at V and 6 bases at J, leaving 3 bases unmatched. Germline-derived CDR1 and CDR2 are DFQATT and SNEGSKA (reference sequence). The CDR3 sequence is 12 residues long.

This clone turned up a few times. The chain joins TRBV25-1 to TRBJ1-4; 8 positions match TRBD1. This CDR3 spans 15 amino acids. Looked up from germline, CDR1 is MGHDK and CDR2 is SYGVNS. J lost 6 bases, V lost 2 bases, and 5 bases had no gene match. CDR3 bases: TGTGCCAGCAGTGAACCGGACAGGGTATATGAAAAACTGTTTTTT. It codes for CASSEPDRVYEKLFF. Using reference TRBV25-1 and TRBJ1-4 for the parts outside the CDR3, the full variable domain is EADIYQTPRYLVIGTGKKITLECSQTMGHDKMYWYQQDPGMELHLIHYSYGVNSTEKGDLSSESTVSRIRTEHFPLTLESARPSHTSQYLCASSEPDRVYEKLFFGSGTQLSVL.

The genes are TRBV3-1 (or the pseudogene TRBV3-2) and TRBJ1-1; D ambiguous. Germline assignment: CDR1 LGHDT and CDR2 YNNKEL (reference sequence). The CDR3 covers 14 residues. V was trimmed by 8 bases and J by 4 bases, leaving 17 bases between them. CDR3 protein: CASGRTGEVTEAFF. CDR3 bases: TGTGCCAGCGGAAGGACGGGAGAAGTCACTGAAGCTTTCTTT.

The V and J genes are TRBV3-1 (or the pseudogene TRBV3-2) and TRBJ1-1; no clear D. The germline gives CDR1 LGHDT, CDR2 YNNKEL (reference sequence). Trimming stripped 0 bases from V and 0 bases from J, with 14 bases between. This CDR3 is built from 17 residues. This CDR3 is CASSQEAGITVNTEAFF. CDR3 nucleotides: TGTGCCAGCAGCCAAGAAGCGGGGATTACGGTGAACACTGAAGCTTTCTTT.

The V and J genes are TRBV5-1 and TRBJ1-6, with 11 bases that match TRBD1. Per the germline V gene, CDR1 is SGHRS and CDR2 is YFSETQ. CDR3 length: 14 residues. Losses at the gene ends were 4 bases for V and 10 bases for J; bases not matched to a gene: 4. The CDR3 protein is CASSQGTGGSPLHF. The CDR3 DNA sequence: TGCGCCAGCAGCCAAGGGACAGGGGGATCACCCCTCCACTTT.